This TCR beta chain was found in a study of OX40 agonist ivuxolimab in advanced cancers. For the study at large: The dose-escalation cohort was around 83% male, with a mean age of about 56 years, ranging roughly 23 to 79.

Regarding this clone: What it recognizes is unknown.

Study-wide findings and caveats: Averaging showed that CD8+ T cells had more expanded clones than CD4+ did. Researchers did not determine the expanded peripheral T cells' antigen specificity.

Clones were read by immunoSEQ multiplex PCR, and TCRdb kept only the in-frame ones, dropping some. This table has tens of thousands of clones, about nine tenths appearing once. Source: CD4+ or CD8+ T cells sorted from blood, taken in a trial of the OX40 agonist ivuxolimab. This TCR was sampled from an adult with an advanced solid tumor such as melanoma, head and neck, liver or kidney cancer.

The CDR3 protein is CASSPGTRETQYF. The DNA for the CDR3 is TGTGCCAGCAGCCCCGGGACACGCGAGACCCAGTACTTC. This chain connects TRBV2 to TRBJ2-5; tentative D call: TRBD1 (6 bases). V was cut by 6 bases and J by 5 bases, with 13 bases left in between. CDR1 is SNHLY and CDR2 is FYNNEI in the germline V gene. This CDR3 comprises 13 residues.